The 5 T cell receptor beta chains in this list originate from one sample, sequenced in a study of T cell changes during pregnancy in multiple sclerosis. Repertoires were generated with immunoSEQ multiplex PCR, while TCRdb's copy carries only in-frame clones and drops some. This sample carries under 45,000 clones, roughly 90% of them seen once, and the ten largest clones take approximately 0.67%. The sample was CD4+ T cells from peripheral blood mononuclear cells, taken in the first trimester of pregnancy. The receptors come from a female donor with multiple sclerosis, enrolled in a pregnancy study.

The chain has TRBV28 and TRBJ1-5; D call uncertain. The CDR3 covers 15 residues. Germline V lookup: CDR1 MDHEN, CDR2 SYDVKM. Between the trimmed V and J ends, which lost 6 bases and 6 bases, there was a span of 18 bases. The CDR3 DNA follows: TGTGCCAGCAGCCTCCGGGGAGGGCTGGGTCAGCCCCAGCATTTT. Protein product: CASSLRGGLGQPQHF.

The chain links TRBV28 to TRBJ1-1; 9 bases are shared with TRBD1. V lost 5 bases to trimming and J lost 6 bases; unmatched junction nucleotides: 4. CDR1 is MDHEN and CDR2 is SYDVKM in the germline V gene. This CDR3 contains 13 residues. Written as DNA, the CDR3 is TGTGCCAGCAGTCTAACAGGGGGCCCTGAAGCTTTCTTT. Translated: CASSLTGGPEAFF. The full variable domain, in which reference TRBV28 and TRBJ1-1 provide the parts outside the CDR3, is DVKVTQSSRYLVKRTGEKVFLECVQDMDHENMFWYRQDPGLGLRLIYFSYDVKMKEKGDIPEGYSVSREKKERFSLILESASTNQTSMYLCASSLTGGPEAFFGQGTRLTVV.

The chain joins TRBV5-4 to TRBJ2-7; TRBD2 aligns across 8 bases. Germline V gene data show CDR1 as SGHNT and CDR2 as YYREEE (reference sequence). Trimming took 3 bases from V and 0 from J; bases not matched to a gene: 2. The CDR3 extends over 14 amino acids. The CDR3 here is CASSWSGSSYEQYF. The DNA of the CDR3 is TGTGCCAGCAGCTGGAGCGGGAGCTCCTACGAGCAGTACTTC.

The chain couples TRBV2 to TRBJ2-2, with TRBD2 identical over 7 bases. V was pared by 8 bases and J by 6 bases, with 15 bases of the junction left unmatched. Germline V gives CDR1 SNHLY, CDR2 FYNNEI. The CDR3 sequence is 16 residues long. The CDR3 DNA sequence: TGTGCCAGCCAATCCTCGGCGGGAGTTTTATCCGGGGAGCTGTTTTTT. This codes for CASQSSAGVLSGELFF.

This chain connects TRBV7-9 to TRBJ1-4, with TRBD1 matching 8 bases. Germline V lookup: CDR1 SEHNR, CDR2 FQNEAQ (reference sequence). The V and J ends lost 4 bases and 8 bases, in that order; junction bases with no gene match: 12. The CDR3 contains 16 residues. CDR3 nucleotide sequence: TGTGCCAGCAGCTCACCCGACAGGGGACGAAACGAAAAACTGTTTTTT. This codes for CASSSPDRGRNEKLFF. The whole variable domain, filled in from reference TRBV7-9 and TRBJ1-4, reads DTGVSQNPRHKITKRGQNVTFRCDPISEHNRLYWYRQTLGQGPEFLTYFQNEAQLEKSRLLSDRFSAERPKGSFSTLEIQRTEQGDSAMYLCASSSPDRGRNEKLFFGSGTQLSVL.